The 22 T cell receptor beta chains presented below share a single source sample, sequenced in a study of CD8+ T cells in alopecia areata. Regarding treatment: oral pan-JAK inhibitor, 5-10 mg twice daily. Sequencing templates came from extracted RNA that was reverse transcribed into cDNA. The protocol was immunoSEQ multiplex PCR, while the TCRdb copy is restricted to in-frame clones and leaves out a portion. The repertoire has fewer than 200,000 clones, roughly 53% of them found once; the top ten carry around an eighth. Sample: CD8+ T cells sorted from blood, taken at week 24, from a patient treated with tofacitinib. All receptors derive from a human donor with alopecia areata.

With respect to this clone: The limits of the CDR3 on the DNA are not certain, so only TCRdb's listed CDR3 is given. The chain joins TRBV2 to TRBJ2-6. The CDR3 extends over 14 residues, inclusive of both ends. The germline V gene encodes CDR1 SNHLY and CDR2 FYNNEI. CDR3: CASILGSGANVLTF.

This clone has at least ten counts. The rearrangement joins TRBV27 to TRBJ1-1; 9 nucleotides match TRBD1. Germline lookup yields CDR1 MNHEY and CDR2 SMNVEV (reference sequence). The CDR3 extends over 17 amino acids. V lost 5 bases to trimming and J lost 1 base; unmatched junction nucleotides: 11. CDR3: CASSQIGQGHQNTEAFF. Written as DNA, the CDR3 is TGTGCCAGCAGTCAAATCGGACAGGGGCACCAGAACACTGAAGCTTTCTTT.

The V and J genes are TRBV7-2 and TRBJ1-1, with D unresolved. The length of the CDR3 is 12 residues. V was clipped by 4 bases and J by 6 bases, with 9 bases between them. Germline-derived CDR1 and CDR2 are SGHTA and FQGNSA. The DNA for the CDR3 is TGTGCCAGCAGCTCCCCCGAGTCTGAAGCTTTCTTT. Residues: CASSSPESEAFF.

This clone was recorded a few times. The chain combines TRBV19 with TRBJ1-2; D might be TRBD1 (5 bases). Trimming pared 3 bases from V and 4 bases from J, leaving 9 bases between. Germline V gene data show CDR1 as LNHDA and CDR2 as SQIVND (reference sequence). The length of the CDR3 is 13 residues. CDR3 nucleotide sequence: TGTGCCAGTAGTATCGGGGGACTCTATGGCTACACCTTC. The encoded protein is CASSIGGLYGYTF.

This clone occurred a few times. This rearrangement joins TRBV29-1 to TRBJ1-5; D ambiguous. Deletions cut 0 bases from V and 0 bases from J, with 6 bases between. Germline-derived CDR1 and CDR2 are SQVTM and ANQGSEA. CDR3 length: 14 amino acids. The CDR3 spells CSVEEDDSNQPQHF. CDR3 DNA: TGCAGCGTTGAAGAGGATGATAGCAATCAGCCCCAGCATTTT.

CDR3 DNA sequence: TGTGCCTGGAGTGCAGGGTCGGGCACTGAAGCTTTCTTT. Amino acids: CAWSAGSGTEAFF. The chain couples TRBV30 to TRBJ1-1; D may be TRBD1 (5 bases). Germline CDR1 reads GTSNPN; CDR2 reads SVGIG (reference sequence). The V and J ends lost 1 base and 4 bases respectively, with 10 bases between them. This CDR3 region has 13 residues.

The rearrangement uses TRBV7-3 and TRBJ2-7; D ambiguous. The CDR3 covers 12 residues. The germline V and J ends were trimmed by 2 bases and 2 bases, with 4 bases remaining between them. The V gene's germline CDR1 is SGHTA and CDR2 FQGTGA. Here the CDR3 reads CASSLRAYEQYF. CDR3 coding DNA: TGTGCCAGCAGCTTACGAGCCTACGAGCAGTACTTC.

The chain has TRBV7-6 and TRBJ2-5; the D is unclear. The CDR3 spans 15 residues. Deletions cut 1 base from V and 2 bases from J, with 11 bases between. CDR1 and CDR2 from the germline V gene are SGHVS and FNYEAQ. CDR3 bases: TGTGCCAGCAGCTTAGTTTGCGGCAGACAAGAGACCCAGTACTTC. Its translation: CASSLVCGRQETQYF.

The chain links TRBV18 to TRBJ2-7; 8 nucleotides align to TRBD1. Looked up from germline, CDR1 is KGHSH and CDR2 is LQKENI. The trim removed 0 bases at V and 2 bases at J, leaving 3 bases unmatched. CDR3 length: 15 residues. The CDR3 reads CASSPPDRATYEQYF. Here the CDR3 DNA reads TGTGCCAGCTCACCACCGGACAGGGCAACCTACGAGCAGTACTTC.

This chain's CDR3 is CSVTRTDENTGELFF. In DNA form, the CDR3 reads TGCAGCGTTACCAGGACAGACGAAAACACCGGGGAGCTGTTTTTT. J is TRBJ2-2 and V is TRBV29-1; tentatively, D is TRBD1 (6 bases). Germline V gene lookup returns CDR1 SQVTM and CDR2 ANQGSEA. Trimming pared 5 bases from V and 2 bases from J, leaving 15 bases between. The CDR3 is made up of 15 amino acids.

The CDR3 protein is CASSLAPGRVYEQYF. In DNA, the CDR3 is TGCGCCAGCAGCTTGGCGCCGGGGCGCGTCTACGAGCAGTACTTC. The chain joins TRBV5-1 to TRBJ2-7, with D perhaps being TRBD1 or TRBD2 (5 bases each). The ends were cut back, 0 bases at V and 3 bases at J, with 13 bases in the middle. The CDR3 is made up of 15 amino acids. The germline gives CDR1 SGHRS, CDR2 YFSETQ.

In this sample, this clone turned up a few times. V gene TRBV28 combines with J gene TRBJ2-3, with D tentatively TRBD1 (6 bases). This CDR3 is 14 amino acids long. V was trimmed by 6 bases and J by 4 bases, leaving 14 bases between them. Germline-derived CDR1 and CDR2 are MDHEN and SYDVKM. The CDR3 DNA sequence: TGTGCCAGCAGCTACAGGGTTGGCGCAGATACGCAGTATTTT. It codes for CASSYRVGADTQYF.

This clone was seen more than once but under ten times. The rearrangement joins TRBV4-1 to TRBJ1-3, with D uncertain. The CDR3 covers 15 residues. V lost 2 bases and J lost 1, with 9 bases in between. The germline V gene has CDR1 MGHRA and CDR2 YSYEKL. In nucleotides, the CDR3 is TGCGCCAGCAGCCAACAAACAAGATCTGGAAACACCATATATTTT. It yields the protein CASSQQTRSGNTIYF.

This clone was found a few times. The rearrangement uses TRBV5-1 and TRBJ2-1; D is perhaps TRBD1 (5 bases). V lost 2 bases and J 0 bases, leaving 9 bases between the germline ends. This CDR3 has 15 amino acids. Germline assignment: CDR1 SGHRS and CDR2 YFSETQ. The CDR3 DNA is TGCGCCAGCAGCTTACAGGAGAGCTCCTACAATGAGCAGTTCTTC. Its protein is CASSLQESSYNEQFF.

The rearrangement uses TRBV10-2 and TRBJ2-2; possible D gene TRBD1, 6 bases. Germline V CDR1 and CDR2: WSHSY, SAAADI. CDR3 length: 15 residues. The V end was cut by 0 bases, the J end by 4 bases, with 9 bases between. This CDR3 reads CASSESAGATGELFF. CDR3 sequence (DNA): TGCGCCAGCAGTGAGTCAGCAGGGGCCACCGGGGAGCTGTTTTTT.

This clone appeared a few times. The chain has TRBV4-1 and TRBJ2-3; unclear D gene. The V end lost 0 bases, the J end lost 0 bases, and 10 bases lay between the germline ends. Germline CDR1 is MGHRA and CDR2 is YSYEKL. There are 16 residues in the CDR3. The CDR3 spells CASSQEDARSTDTQYF. CDR3 nucleotide sequence: TGCGCCAGCAGCCAAGAGGATGCAAGAAGCACAGATACGCAGTATTTT.

This clone was seen more than once but under ten times. The rearrangement links TRBV29-1 to TRBJ2-1; tentatively, D is TRBD2 (6 bases). The germline V gene encodes CDR1 SQVTM and CDR2 ANQGSEA. The CDR3 length is 9 residues. Trimming shortened V by 5 bases and J by 10 bases, and 6 bases separated the two germline ends. As DNA, the CDR3 is TGCAGCGTTAGCGGGGAGCAGTTCTTC. As protein: CSVSGEQFF.

J is TRBJ1-2 and V is TRBV13, with TRBD1 matching over 9 bases. With V trimmed by 4 bases and J by 7 bases, 16 bases remained unmatched. CDR3 length: 17 amino acids. Per the germline V gene, CDR1 is PRHDT and CDR2 is FYEKMQ (reference sequence). This CDR3 reads CASSSYLDRGNGSGYTF. DNA of the CDR3: TGTGCCAGCAGCTCATACTTGGACAGGGGAAATGGAAGTGGCTACACCTTC. Looking up the rest from reference TRBV13 and TRBJ1-2 gives the full variable domain: AAGVIQSPRHLIKEKRETATLKCYPIPRHDTVYWYQQGPGQDPQFLISFYEKMQSDKGSIPDRFSAQQFSDYHSELNMSSLELGDSALYFCASSSYLDRGNGSGYTFGSGTRLTVV.

The chain recombines TRBV4-1 with TRBJ1-6, with D unclear. The length of the CDR3 is 16 residues. Trimming pared 3 bases from V and 6 bases from J, leaving 15 bases between. Germline CDR1 reads MGHRA; CDR2 reads YSYEKL. The CDR3: CASSHFGLTANSPLHF. Written as DNA, the CDR3 is TGCGCCAGCAGCCATTTTGGGTTGACTGCTAATTCACCCCTCCACTTT.

The chain has TRBV4-2 and TRBJ2-7; D possibly matches TRBD1 or TRBD2 (6 bases each). Trimming removed 1 base from V and 3 bases from J, with 16 bases in between. CDR1 is LGHNA and CDR2 is YNFKEQ in the germline V gene. There are 16 residues in the CDR3. CDR3 protein: CASSQGGAGEGYEQYF. The CDR3, as DNA: TGTGCCAGCAGCCAAGGGGGGGCGGGCGAAGGCTACGAGCAGTACTTC.

The chain couples TRBV15 to TRBJ1-1; weak D call: TRBD1 (5 bases). Germline V gene lookup returns CDR1 LNHNV and CDR2 YYDKDF (reference sequence). This CDR3 contains 15 residues. Trimming removed 0 bases at V and 0 bases at J, with 8 bases between. Here the CDR3 DNA reads TGTGCCACCAGCAGAGATCGACAGATGAACACTGAAGCTTTCTTT. This translates into CATSRDRQMNTEAFF.

The rearrangement joins TRBV2 to TRBJ2-4; D remains ambiguous. Germline CDR1 and CDR2: SNHLY and FYNNEI. V shed 7 bases and J shed 3 bases, with 7 bases lying between them. CDR3 size: 12 residues. This CDR3 is CASTMDKNIQYF. The CDR3 DNA reads as TGTGCCAGCACTATGGACAAAAACATTCAGTACTTC.